The entry that follows covers one TCR beta chain sequence. Its antigen is unknown. This sample was taken from a study of CXCR3-negative and CXCR3-positive naive CD8 T cells. Study details: Libraries each contributed about 1.5 +/- 0.3 million TRB reads, for about 135 million in total.

UMI-labeled TRB cDNA libraries were prepared by 5' RACE. TCRdb reprocessed the 5' RACE reads and keeps a single row for each CDR3 protein, giving no DNA. The repertoire table contains roughly 130,000 distinct CDR3 sequences. Study findings and constraints: Naive subsets were similarly diverse, while memory CD8+ repertoires were much less diverse. In naive cells, CXCR3-negative and CXCR3-positive subsets had similar TRBV-TRBJ usage; memory cells differed. CXCR3-positive naive cells carried more hydrophobic TRB CDR3s than CXCR3-negative naive cells did.

Sorts that each held 300,000 or so cells were run in triplicate for every CD8+ T cell subset. The receptor was derived from a human donor in good health. Some clones in this sample may be carry-over from other donors' samples. The material sequenced was naive CXCR3+ CD8+ T cells from blood. Subset: CD45RO-CCR7+CD27+CD95- naive CD8+ T cells expressing CXCR3 (TNR3+).

CDR3 sequence reads: CSAPRLAGTYNEQFF. The chain joins TRBV20-1 to TRBJ2-1; without DNA, the TCRdb call of TRBD2 cannot be checked. Germline V gives CDR1 DFQATT, CDR2 SNEGSKA (reference sequence). The CDR3 extends over 15 amino acids.